Each of the 5 T cell receptor beta chains below was sequenced from the same sample in a study of blood T cell repertoires in COVID-19. Generated by immunoSEQ multiplex PCR, the TCRdb table keeps only in-frame clones and is missing some. The repertoire holds under 350,000 clones, about nine tenths seen once, with about 1.7% in the top ten. Sample: peripheral blood. These receptor sequences come from a woman in her thirties with COVID-19, enrolled during active disease.

This clone is judged medium-sized. The chain is built from TRBV6-4 and TRBJ2-1, with 13 nucleotides matching TRBD2. Germline values: CDR1 MRHNA, CDR2 SNTAGT. This CDR3 is 14 amino acids long. The V gene end was trimmed by 2 bases and the J gene end by 8 bases; junction bases not matched to a gene: 0. This chain's CDR3 is CASSDGLAGDEQFF. The CDR3 coding sequence is TGTGCCAGCAGTGACGGACTAGCGGGGGATGAGCAGTTCTTC.

This sequence joins TRBV4-1 and TRBJ1-2, with 7 positions matching TRBD1. V was clipped by 2 bases and J by 2 bases; unmatched bases: 5. Germline lookup yields CDR1 MGHRA and CDR2 YSYEKL. There are 15 residues in the CDR3. Here the CDR3 DNA reads TGCGCCAGCAGCCAACCGGGACAGAAAAACTATGGCTACACCTTC. As protein: CASSQPGQKNYGYTF.

The chain combines TRBV4-1 with TRBJ2-7; TRBD2 matches 8 bases. CDR3 size: 15 residues. Germline CDR1 MGHRA, CDR2 YSYEKL. With 0 bases clipped from V and 3 bases from J, the junction kept 4 bases outside the gene matches. CDR3 coding DNA: TGCGCCAGCAGCCAAGAGGGCGGGGGGAACTACGAGCAGTACTTC. This sequence encodes CASSQEGGGNYEQYF.

The chain uses TRBV29-1 and TRBJ1-3; the D is unclear. The germline gives CDR1 SQVTM, CDR2 ANQGSEA. The CDR3 extends over 13 amino acids. Trimming shortened V by 6 bases and J by 0 bases, and 9 bases separated the two germline ends. The DNA for the CDR3 is TGCAGCGTAGGGAGTGACTCTGGAAACACCATATATTTT. Translated: CSVGSDSGNTIYF.

J is TRBJ2-1 and V is TRBV14; 7 nucleotides align to TRBD1. The CDR3 totals 15 residues. The ends lost 1 base at V and 4 bases at J; junction bases unmatched: 4. CDR1 and CDR2 from the germline V gene are SGHDN and FVKESK. The CDR3 nucleotides read TGTGCCAGCAGCCAAGGGGACAGCCGATACAATGAGCAGTTCTTC. It encodes CASSQGDSRYNEQFF.